This T cell receptor beta chain was identified in a study of blood T cell repertoires in COVID-19. About the study: Whether acute or convalescent, the COVID-19 samples came from the United States, Italy and Spain. PBMCs, B-cell-depleted T cells, or T cells provided the cDNA or gDNA that made up the material.

There are many counts of this clone. This CDR3 comprises 13 residues. Germline loops: CDR1 SNHLY, CDR2 FYNNEI. The V end was cut by 10 bases, the J end by 3 bases, with 15 bases between. The repertoire was sequenced with immunoSEQ multiplex PCR; TCRdb's copy has only in-frame clones and lacks some. Of 150,000 or so clones in the sample, over 60% are singletons; the top ten hold under 2.5%. The sample taken for sequencing was peripheral blood. This receptor was identified in a woman in her 70s with acute or convalescent COVID-19. V usage is TRBV2 and J usage is TRBJ2-5; D is possibly TRBD2 (6 bases). DNA of the CDR3: TGTGCCACCCGGCCGCCGGGGGAAGAGACCCAGTACTTC. Translating it yields CATRPPGEETQYF.